The 30 T cell receptor beta chains given below trace back to one sample, sequenced in a study of identical twins. One entry per CDR3 protein, called by TCRdb with MiXCR from the 5' RACE reads. The data show hundreds of thousands of distinct CDR3 sequences, more than 9% seen once. The data also belong to a second study, concerning yellow fever vaccine responses in identical twins.

What was sequenced was PBMCs. The origin of the receptors is a woman between 18 and 30 years old in good health.

This chain connects TRBV4-2 to TRBJ2-3, with 11 bases aligning to TRBD2. J gave up 2 bases and V 1 base, and 20 bases lay outside the gene matches. Germline-derived CDR1 and CDR2 are LGHNA and YNFKEQ. CDR3 length equals 22 residues. DNA for the CDR3: TGTGCCAGCAGCCAAGTAGCAACTAGCGGGGGAGTGTTAGCAGGCCACACAGATACGCAGTATTTT. The encoded protein is CASSQVATSGGVLAGHTDTQYF.

Here the CDR3 reads CASSPTSGSRSEQYF. The CDR3 DNA is TGTGCCAGCAGCCCGACTAGCGGGAGTCGGAGCGAGCAGTACTTC. The chain uses TRBV3-1 and TRBJ2-7; TRBD2 aligns across 12 bases. The CDR3 sequence is 15 residues long. V dropped 4 bases and J dropped 6; count of bases not matched to a gene: 7. CDR1 is LGHDT, CDR2 YNNKEL, per germline (reference sequence).

In its sample, this clonotype was seen many times. The chain recombines TRBV29-1 with TRBJ2-1, with D maybe TRBD1 (5 bases). Germline V gene data show CDR1 as SQVTM and CDR2 as ANQGSEA. V lost 6 bases and J lost 6, with 12 bases in between. The CDR3 consists of 12 residues. CDR3 region: CSVAGRANEQFF. The CDR3 DNA reads TGCAGCGTAGCCGGCAGGGCCAATGAGCAGTTCTTC.

The rearrangement joins TRBV6-1 to TRBJ1-2; weak D call: TRBD1 (6 bases). CDR1 and CDR2 (germline): MNHNS, SASEGT. The V gene lost 6 bases and the J gene lost 1 base, with 15 bases spanning the gap. The CDR3 covers 15 residues. The DNA for the CDR3 is TGTGCCAGCAGGGGGGACATAAGCAATAACTATGGCTACACCTTC. It specifies CASRGDISNNYGYTF.

This clonotype was counted a few times. The chain is built from TRBV12-3 or TRBV12-4 and TRBJ1-3, with D perhaps matching TRBD1 (5 bases). Trimming took 7 bases from V and 0 from J, leaving 16 bases between them. This CDR3 has 16 residues. In nucleotides, the CDR3 is TGTGCCAGCATTACAGGCGGGATACACTCTGGAAACACCATATATTTT. Its translation is CASITGGIHSGNTIYF.

The gene calls are TRBV4-1 and TRBJ2-1; 16 bases are shared with TRBD2. The ends lost 1 base at V and 5 bases at J; junction bases unmatched: 8. Germline CDR1 and CDR2: MGHRA and YSYEKL. The CDR3 loop spans 19 amino acids. The CDR3 region has the DNA TGCGCCAGCAGCCAAGTCCCCGGGACTAGCGGGGGGGCTGACAATGAGCAGTTCTTC. Its protein product is CASSQVPGTSGGADNEQFF.

J is TRBJ2-1 and V is TRBV7-9, with 7 bases fitting TRBD1. Trimming cost V 5 bases and J 7 bases; bases outside gene matches: 5. CDR1 SEHNR and CDR2 FQNEAQ come from the germline V gene (reference sequence). This CDR3 is built from 13 residues. CDR3 nucleotide sequence: TGTGCCAGCAGCGAGGGACAGTCAAATGAGCAGTTCTTC. Translation: CASSEGQSNEQFF.

The chain combines TRBV10-3 with TRBJ1-2; D ambiguous. Germline V gives CDR1 ENHRY, CDR2 SYGVKD. V was pared by 2 bases and J by 7 bases, with 8 bases between. The CDR3 covers 12 residues. This chain's CDR3 is CAISEAGFGYTF. CDR3 DNA: TGTGCCATCAGTGAGGCGGGGTTTGGCTACACCTTC.

There are a few counts of this clonotype. V usage is TRBV27 and J usage is TRBJ2-5; TRBD2 might be the D (7 bases). Germline V gene sequence: CDR1 MNHEY, CDR2 SMNVEV (reference sequence). The CDR3 loop spans 14 amino acids. V shed 6 bases and J shed 5 bases, with 16 bases lying between them. The CDR3 here is CASSPGRGIETQYF. The DNA for the CDR3 is TGTGCCAGCAGCCCGGGGAGGGGGATCGAGACCCAGTACTTC.

The chain joins TRBV28 to TRBJ2-1; D is possibly TRBD2 (6 bases). V dropped 7 bases and J dropped 3 bases, with 19 bases sitting between them. This CDR3 spans 16 amino acids. From germline, CDR1 is MDHEN and CDR2 SYDVKM. In DNA, the CDR3 is TGTGCCAGCACTAACCCCCGTGGGGGAGGCTACAATGAGCAGTTCTTC. It codes for CASTNPRGGGYNEQFF.

The J gene is TRBJ2-2, the V gene TRBV5-1; 8 bases map to TRBD1. CDR3 length: 17 amino acids. Trimming at V came to 0 bases and at J to 4 bases, leaving 8 bases not matched to a gene. Germline CDR1 and CDR2: SGHRS and YFSETQ. CDR3 DNA: TGCGCCAGCAGCTTGGGAGGGACAGGCCTTACCACCGGGGAGCTGTTTTTT. Residues: CASSLGGTGLTTGELFF.

This clonotype was seen a handful of times. The rearrangement links TRBV12-3 or TRBV12-4 to TRBJ2-3, with D perhaps assigned TRBD1 or TRBD2 (7 bases each). This CDR3 comprises 15 residues. Trimming stripped 6 bases from V and 3 bases from J, with 16 bases between. The CDR3 nucleotides are TGTGCCAGCAGACTAAGACAGGGAGGGACAGATACGCAGTATTTT. This gives the protein CASRLRQGGTDTQYF.

This clonotype was detected a few times. The V call is TRBV7-9, the J call TRBJ2-2; D remains ambiguous. With 5 bases removed from V and 6 bases from J, the gap between germline ends came to 13 bases. The germline gives CDR1 SEHNR, CDR2 FQNEAQ (reference sequence). This CDR3 has 14 amino acids. Here the CDR3 reads CASSQFTTSGELFF. Written as DNA, the CDR3 is TGTGCCAGCAGCCAATTTACGACCTCCGGGGAGCTGTTTTTT. Based on the CDR3 plus reference TRBV7-9 and TRBJ2-2, the full variable domain is DTGVSQNPRHKITKRGQNVTFRCDPISEHNRLYWYRQTLGQGPEFLTYFQNEAQLEKSRLLSDRFSAERPKGSFSTLEIQRTEQGDSAMYLCASSQFTTSGELFFGEGSRLTVL.

This clonotype was counted ten times or more. The chain joins TRBV6-5 to TRBJ1-1; tentatively, D is TRBD1 (6 bases). The V gene lost 4 bases and the J gene lost 6 bases, with 18 bases spanning the gap. This CDR3 comprises 15 residues. Germline CDR1 is MNHEY and CDR2 is SVGAGI. CDR3 DNA: TGTGCCAGCAGTTCCGGGACAATGGTTGTAGCTGAAGCTTTCTTT. It translates to CASSSGTMVVAEAFF.

V gene TRBV19 combines with J gene TRBJ2-1; D not certain. Trimming left V 3 bases short and J 4 bases short, with 7 bases between. Germline V gene sequence: CDR1 LNHDA, CDR2 SQIVND (reference sequence). The CDR3 runs to 13 residues. The CDR3 DNA follows: TGTGCCAGTAGTATTGGGTTTTACAATGAGCAGTTCTTC. Its protein product is CASSIGFYNEQFF.

This clonotype was detected many times. The chain uses TRBV7-9 and TRBJ2-1; D is ambiguous. Trimming pared 2 bases from V and 10 bases from J, leaving 15 bases between. The germline gives CDR1 SEHNR, CDR2 FQNEAQ (reference sequence). CDR3 length equals 14 residues. CDR3 nucleotide sequence: TGTGCCAGCAGCTTAACGGGCTGGGCGCGGGAGCAGTTCTTC. It is translated as CASSLTGWAREQFF.

This clonotype was seen repeatedly, ten times or more. The CDR3 loop reads CASSYSQGARTEAFF. Written as DNA, the CDR3 is TGTGCCAGCAGTTACTCTCAGGGGGCGCGAACTGAAGCTTTCTTT. The genes are TRBV6-5 and TRBJ1-1, with 8 bases fitting TRBD1. Losses at the gene ends were 0 bases for V and 5 bases for J; bases not matched to a gene: 5. The CDR3 loop spans 15 amino acids. Germline V CDR1 and CDR2: MNHEY, SVGAGI.

There are a few counts of this clonotype. The gene calls are TRBV7-9 and TRBJ2-3; 8 bases line up with TRBD2. There are 14 residues in the CDR3. Germline-derived CDR1 and CDR2 are SEHNR and FQNEAQ (reference sequence). The ends lost 0 bases at V and 9 bases at J; junction bases unmatched: 5. CDR3 sequence reads: CASSLAGSSGTQYF. In nucleotides, the CDR3 is TGTGCCAGCAGCTTAGCTGGGTCTAGCGGGACGCAGTATTTT.

The chain is built from TRBV19 and TRBJ1-6; D is unresolved. CDR3 size: 17 residues. The V end lost 2 bases, the J end lost 0 bases, and 11 bases lay between the germline ends. In germline, CDR1 is LNHDA, CDR2 SQIVND (reference sequence). The CDR3 region is CASSIIPGSSYNSPLHF. The CDR3 region has the DNA TGTGCCAGTAGTATAATTCCGGGGAGCTCCTATAATTCACCCCTCCACTTT.

This clonotype was picked up a small number of times. V and J are TRBV20-1 and TRBJ1-5; 7 bases map to TRBD1. The V and J ends lost 6 bases and 3 bases, in that order; junction bases with no gene match: 11. CDR1 is DFQATT, CDR2 SNEGSKA, per germline (reference sequence). CDR3 length: 15 amino acids. The CDR3 coding sequence is TGCAGTGCCTCCCCGGGCAGGGGGAACAATCAGCCCCAGCATTTT. Translation: CSASPGRGNNQPQHF.

This clonotype appeared a few times. The rearrangement links TRBV20-1 to TRBJ2-2; 8 bases are a match to TRBD2. The CDR3 sequence is 16 residues long. Germline lookup yields CDR1 DFQATT and CDR2 SNEGSKA (reference sequence). The trim removed 0 bases at V and 6 bases at J, leaving 9 bases unmatched. CDR3 protein: CSARDTGLGRPGELFF. The CDR3 bases are TGCAGTGCTAGAGATACGGGACTAGGACGTCCCGGGGAGCTGTTTTTT.

As for this clonotype: At one end the junction does not follow the germline gene, possibly because of a read error. The rearrangement joins TRBV27 to TRBJ1-1; no clear D gene. Per the germline V gene, CDR1 is MNHEY and CDR2 is SMNVEV (reference sequence). The CDR3 contains 15 residues. The CDR3 reads CASSLIGRINIEAFF. DNA for the CDR3: TGTGCCAGCAGTTTAATTGGGAGGATTAACATTGAAGCTTTCTTT.

This clonotype occurred a few times. V gene TRBV24-1 combines with J gene TRBJ2-3; unclear D gene. The CDR3 spans 18 residues. CDR1 and CDR2 (germline): KGHDR, SFDVKD. V was trimmed by 3 bases and J by 0 bases, leaving 18 bases between them. The CDR3 sequence: CATSDPPGKTPSTDTQYF. The DNA for the CDR3 is TGTGCCACCAGTGATCCCCCTGGGAAAACGCCTAGCACAGATACGCAGTATTTT.

A few counts support this clonotype. The chain joins TRBV7-9 to TRBJ2-1; TRBD1 agrees at 8 bases. Germline lookup yields CDR1 SEHNR and CDR2 FQNEAQ (reference sequence). The trim removed 2 bases at V and 4 bases at J, leaving 10 bases unmatched. The CDR3 length is 17 residues. The CDR3: CASSLPPDRGFYNEQFF. The CDR3, as DNA: TGTGCCAGCAGCTTACCGCCCGACAGGGGATTTTACAATGAGCAGTTCTTC. The full variable domain, rest sourced from reference TRBV7-9 and TRBJ2-1, is DTGVSQNPRHKITKRGQNVTFRCDPISEHNRLYWYRQTLGQGPEFLTYFQNEAQLEKSRLLSDRFSAERPKGSFSTLEIQRTEQGDSAMYLCASSLPPDRGFYNEQFFGPGTRLTVL.

V is TRBV12-3 or TRBV12-4 and J is TRBJ1-1; 9 positions match TRBD1. The CDR3 covers 16 residues. V lost 6 bases, J lost 0 bases, and 8 bases stayed unmatched. CDR3: CASSQDRGRLNTEAFF. CDR3 bases: TGTGCCAGCAGCCAGGACAGGGGCCGCCTGAACACTGAAGCTTTCTTT.

V and J are TRBV14 and TRBJ2-2, with no clear D. From germline, CDR1 is SGHDN and CDR2 FVKESK. The CDR3 consists of 18 residues. Trimming took off 1 base at V and 1 base at J, with 16 bases between the two ends. The CDR3 spells CASSQVALLGLNTGELFF. In DNA, the CDR3 is TGTGCCAGCAGCCAAGTCGCCCTACTGGGCTTGAACACCGGGGAGCTGTTTTTT.

This clonotype was seen ten or more times. V and J are TRBV5-1 and TRBJ2-1; D not certain. The CDR3 spans 15 residues. Deletions cut 3 bases from V and 3 bases from J, with 13 bases between. Looked up from germline, CDR1 is SGHRS and CDR2 is YFSETQ. The CDR3 loop reads CASSSDSVNYNEQFF. The CDR3 DNA follows: TGCGCCAGCAGCTCTGACTCGGTCAACTACAATGAGCAGTTCTTC.

This clonotype was seen many times. This chain connects TRBV27 to TRBJ2-3; TRBD1 agrees at 9 bases. Germline trimming cut 5 bases from V and 2 bases from J; bases unmatched to any gene: 8. Germline loops: CDR1 MNHEY, CDR2 SMNVEV (reference sequence). This CDR3 has 16 amino acids. The CDR3 bases are TGTGCCAGCAGTGCGACAGGGGGGGATTACACAGATACGCAGTATTTT. This gives the protein CASSATGGDYTDTQYF.

This clonotype was counted a few times. This rearrangement joins TRBV10-1 to TRBJ2-7; the match to TRBD2 covers 9 bases. This CDR3 is built from 15 residues. Trimming removed 3 bases from V and 1 base from J; junction bases left unmatched: 4. Germline V gene sequence: CDR1 WNHNN, CDR2 SYGVQD (reference sequence). CDR3: CASSEFAGGSYEQYF. The CDR3 region has the DNA TGCGCCAGCAGTGAATTTGCGGGAGGGTCCTACGAGCAGTACTTC.

This clonotype came up a few times. At one of its ends the junction is not consistent with the germline gene, which may arise from a read error. The chain uses TRBV29-1 and TRBJ2-2; 15 bases are a match to TRBD2. Germline V CDR1 and CDR2: SQVTM, ANQGSEA. The CDR3 is 17 residues long. The CDR3 sequence: CSVEAWTSGGATGELFF. In DNA, the CDR3 is TGCAGCGTGGAAGCCTGGACTAGCGGGGGGGCGACCGGGGAGCTGTTTTTT.